This TCR beta chain originates from a study of T-cell reconstitution after alpha-beta-depleted transplantation in children. Preparation of the TCRbeta library involved a method that used unique molecular identifiers. Each CDR3 protein gets one entry after TCRdb re-called the PCR reads with MiXCR. In the table there are around 960,000 distinct CDR3 sequences, roughly 29% of which are singletons. This CDR3 spans 16 amino acids. The V gene end was trimmed by 4 bases and the J gene end by 6 bases; junction bases not matched to a gene: 14. CDR1 is SGHTA, CDR2 FQGNSA, per germline. Broader study findings: There were some patients whose high TCRbeta diversity at day 60 came from surviving recipient T cells and thymic progenitors. Several hundred graft clones that had expanded were reportedly the source of alpha-beta T cells about two months after transplant. The authors attributed T-cell counts and diversity one year after transplant mostly to newly produced T cells.

For this clonotype: The antigen remains unidentified.

The rearrangement links TRBV7-2 to TRBJ2-7; 8 bases line up with TRBD1. The receptor comes from a boy under two years old who had a stem cell transplant for SCID, so the T cells may come from the graft donor. The sequenced sample was PBMCs, mostly from graft donor cells, obtained 360 days after TCRalphabeta/CD19-depleted stem cell transplant. The CDR3 nucleotides read TGTGCCAGCAGCTCTCCACCGGGACAGGCCCTCGGCGAGCAGTACTTC. It is translated as CASSSPPGQALGEQYF.